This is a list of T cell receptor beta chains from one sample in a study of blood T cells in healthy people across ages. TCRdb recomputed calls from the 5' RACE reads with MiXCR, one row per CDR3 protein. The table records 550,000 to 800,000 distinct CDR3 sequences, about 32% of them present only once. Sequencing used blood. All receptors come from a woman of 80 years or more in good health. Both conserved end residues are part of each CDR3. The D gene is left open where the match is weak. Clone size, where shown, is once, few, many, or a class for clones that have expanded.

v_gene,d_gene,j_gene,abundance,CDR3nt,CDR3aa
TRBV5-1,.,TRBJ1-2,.,TGCGCCAGCAGCCTGGATTTGGGGGGCCTCAATGGCTACACCTTC,CASSLDLGGLNGYTF
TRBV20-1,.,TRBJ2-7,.,TGCAGTGCTAGGGGGCCCGGGGGTAGCAGATACTACGAGCAGTACTTC,CSARGPGGSRYYEQYF
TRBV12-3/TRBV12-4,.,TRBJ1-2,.,TGTGCCAGCAGTTTAGGGGTGCAGTATGGCTACACCTTC,CASSLGVQYGYTF
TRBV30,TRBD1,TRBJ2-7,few,TGTGCCTGGACCACAGGGGCTCACGAGCAGTACTTC,CAWTTGAHEQYF
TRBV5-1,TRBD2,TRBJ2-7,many,TGCGCCAGCAGCTTGCAGACTAGCGGGGGGATGCTCTACGAGCAGTACTTC,CASSLQTSGGMLYEQYF
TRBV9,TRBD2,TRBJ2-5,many,TGTGCCAGCAGTCGGTCTAGCGGGGGTTTGGAGACCCAGTACTTC,CASSRSSGGLETQYF
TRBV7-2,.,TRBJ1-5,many,TGTGCCAGCAGCGATACAGGGAATCAGCCCCAGCATTTT,CASSDTGNQPQHF
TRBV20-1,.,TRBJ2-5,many,TGCAGTGCGTATGGCAGCGGGGAGACCCAGTACTTC,CSAYGSGETQYF
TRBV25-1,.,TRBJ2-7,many,TGTGCCAGCAGTGATTCCCGACCCGGGGAGGAGCAGTACTTC,CASSDSRPGEEQYF
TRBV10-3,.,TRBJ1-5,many,TGTGCCATCAGTGGCAGCGGTGGGGAGCCCCAGCATTTT,CAISGSGGEPQHF
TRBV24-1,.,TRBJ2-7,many,TGTGCCACCAGTGACCCCGTGAAGTCGCCCTACGAGCAGTACTTC,CATSDPVKSPYEQYF
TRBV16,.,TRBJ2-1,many,TGTGCCAGCAGCCAGCGGGGAAGAGGGGAGCAGTTCTTC,CASSQRGRGEQFF
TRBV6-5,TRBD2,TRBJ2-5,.,TGTGCCAGCGCAAAAGGGGCTAGCGGGGGTGGTGAGCAGTACTTC,CASAKGASGGGEQYF
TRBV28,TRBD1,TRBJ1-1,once,TGTGCCAGCCTATACAGGGGGCACGCTGAAGCTTTCTTT,CASLYRGHAEAFF
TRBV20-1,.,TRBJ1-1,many,TGCAGTGCTAGCTCGACAGGACGCACTGAAGCTTTCTTT,CSASSTGRTEAFF
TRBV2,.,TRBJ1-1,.,TGTGCCAGCAGTGGAAACAGGGTAGGGTACACTGAAGCTTTCTTT,CASSGNRVGYTEAFF
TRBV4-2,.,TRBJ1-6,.,TGTGCCAGCAGCCAAGATCAGGCAGGATATAGTTCACCCCTCCACTTT,CASSQDQAGYSSPLHF
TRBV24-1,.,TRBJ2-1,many,TGTGCCACCAGTGATTTTAATGAGCAGTTCTTC,CATSDFNEQFF
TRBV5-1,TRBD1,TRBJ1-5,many,TGCGCCAGCAGCCCTCTGGACAGGGATCAGCCCCAGCATTTT,CASSPLDRDQPQHF
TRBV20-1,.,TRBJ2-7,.,TGCAGTGTGTCGTATAGTCCGACGTCCTACGAGCAGTACTTC,CSVSYSPTSYEQYF
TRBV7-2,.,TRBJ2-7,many,TGTGCCAGCAGCTTGCGTCCAGGACAGAGCTCCTACGAGCAGTACTTC,CASSLRPGQSSYEQYF
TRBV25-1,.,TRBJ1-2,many,TGTGCCAGCAGTGCAACTAAGGGTGGCTACACCTTC,CASSATKGGYTF
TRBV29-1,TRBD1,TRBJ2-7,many,TGCAGCGTTATGACAGGGGGCTACGAGCAGTACTTC,CSVMTGGYEQYF
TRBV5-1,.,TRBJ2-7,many,TGCGCCAGCAGCTTGGGCAGGGCTTCCAACGAGCAGTACTTC,CASSLGRASNEQYF
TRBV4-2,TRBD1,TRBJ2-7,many,TGTGCCAGCAGCCAAGTAGGGACAGGGAGCCACGAGCAGTACTTC,CASSQVGTGSHEQYF
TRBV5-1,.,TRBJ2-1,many,TGCGCCAGACACCCCCTGTCCGAGGGATACAATGAGCAGTTCTTC,CARHPLSEGYNEQFF
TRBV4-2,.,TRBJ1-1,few,TGTGCCAGCAGCCAAGGAGGGAACAGGGTCCTAAACACTGAAGCTTTCTTT,CASSQGGNRVLNTEAFF
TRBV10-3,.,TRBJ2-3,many,TGTGCCATCAGTGGGGTAGGCGGGAGCACAGATACGCAGTATTTT,CAISGVGGSTDTQYF
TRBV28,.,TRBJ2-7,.,TGTGCCGGCAGTGCCCATCAGGTCTACGAGCAGTACTTC,CAGSAHQVYEQYF
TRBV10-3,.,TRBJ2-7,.,TGTGCCATCAACTCCCCACAGGGAGGCAACGAGCAGTACTTC,CAINSPQGGNEQYF
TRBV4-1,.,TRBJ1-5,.,TGCGCCAGCAGCCAAGATTTGGATCGACAGCAGCGGCATTTT,CASSQDLDRQQRHF
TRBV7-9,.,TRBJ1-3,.,TGTGCCAGCAGCTTAGCTGGCTCTGGAAACACCATATATTTT,CASSLAGSGNTIYF
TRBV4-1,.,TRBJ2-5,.,TGCGCCAGCAGCCAAACCGGAGGGGGGGGATTACAAGAGACCCAGTACTTC,CASSQTGGGGLQETQYF
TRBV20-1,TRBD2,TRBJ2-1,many,TGCAGTGCTAGAACTAGCGGGAACTACAATGAGCAGTTCTTC,CSARTSGNYNEQFF
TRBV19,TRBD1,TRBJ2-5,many,TGTGCCAGTAGTGTCGTGACAGGGAGTCGAGAGACCCAGTACTTC,CASSVVTGSRETQYF
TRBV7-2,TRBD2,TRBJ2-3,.,TGTGCCAGCAGCGCGGGACTAGCGGTCGGGACGCAGTATTTT,CASSAGLAVGTQYF
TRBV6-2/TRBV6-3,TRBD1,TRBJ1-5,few,TGTGCCAGCAGACGACAGGGGAATCAGCCCCAGCATTTT,CASRRQGNQPQHF
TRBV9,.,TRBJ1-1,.,TGTGCCAGCAGCGCGGGACTTAAAGAGGAAGCTTTCTTT,CASSAGLKEEAFF
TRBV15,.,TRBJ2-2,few,TGTGCCACCAGCAGAGATTGGTCCACCGGGGAGCTGTTTTTT,CATSRDWSTGELFF
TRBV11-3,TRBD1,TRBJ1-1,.,TGTGCCAGCAGCCGCTACAGGGGCACTGAAGCTTTCTTT,CASSRYRGTEAFF
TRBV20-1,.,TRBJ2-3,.,TGCAGTGCTGCTGGAGGTACGCAGTATTTT,CSAAGGTQYF
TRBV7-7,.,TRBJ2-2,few,TGTGCCAGCAAGAACAGGGTGGACGGGGAGCTGTTTTTT,CASKNRVDGELFF